This T cell receptor (beta chain) appears in the sequencing data of a study of blood T cell repertoires in COVID-19. Overall study context: Acute and convalescent COVID-19 samples came from the United States, Italy and Spain. The analysed material was cDNA or gDNA that came from T cells, B-cell-depleted T cells, or PBMCs.

Sequencing was performed with immunoSEQ multiplex PCR; in TCRdb, only in-frame clones are kept and a portion is missing. Of 200,000 to 250,000 clones listed, 82% are singletons. With 8 bases removed from V and 1 base from J, the gap between germline ends came to 7 bases. This CDR3 has 12 amino acids. Germline CDR1 and CDR2: SGHTA and FQGNSA. This receptor was identified in a woman older than 75 with acute or convalescent COVID-19. The sample consisted of peripheral blood. V gene TRBV7-2 combines with J gene TRBJ2-3; no definite D call. CDR3 loop: CASGQGTDTQYF. The CDR3 coding sequence is TGTGCCAGCGGCCAGGGCACAGATACGCAGTATTTT.